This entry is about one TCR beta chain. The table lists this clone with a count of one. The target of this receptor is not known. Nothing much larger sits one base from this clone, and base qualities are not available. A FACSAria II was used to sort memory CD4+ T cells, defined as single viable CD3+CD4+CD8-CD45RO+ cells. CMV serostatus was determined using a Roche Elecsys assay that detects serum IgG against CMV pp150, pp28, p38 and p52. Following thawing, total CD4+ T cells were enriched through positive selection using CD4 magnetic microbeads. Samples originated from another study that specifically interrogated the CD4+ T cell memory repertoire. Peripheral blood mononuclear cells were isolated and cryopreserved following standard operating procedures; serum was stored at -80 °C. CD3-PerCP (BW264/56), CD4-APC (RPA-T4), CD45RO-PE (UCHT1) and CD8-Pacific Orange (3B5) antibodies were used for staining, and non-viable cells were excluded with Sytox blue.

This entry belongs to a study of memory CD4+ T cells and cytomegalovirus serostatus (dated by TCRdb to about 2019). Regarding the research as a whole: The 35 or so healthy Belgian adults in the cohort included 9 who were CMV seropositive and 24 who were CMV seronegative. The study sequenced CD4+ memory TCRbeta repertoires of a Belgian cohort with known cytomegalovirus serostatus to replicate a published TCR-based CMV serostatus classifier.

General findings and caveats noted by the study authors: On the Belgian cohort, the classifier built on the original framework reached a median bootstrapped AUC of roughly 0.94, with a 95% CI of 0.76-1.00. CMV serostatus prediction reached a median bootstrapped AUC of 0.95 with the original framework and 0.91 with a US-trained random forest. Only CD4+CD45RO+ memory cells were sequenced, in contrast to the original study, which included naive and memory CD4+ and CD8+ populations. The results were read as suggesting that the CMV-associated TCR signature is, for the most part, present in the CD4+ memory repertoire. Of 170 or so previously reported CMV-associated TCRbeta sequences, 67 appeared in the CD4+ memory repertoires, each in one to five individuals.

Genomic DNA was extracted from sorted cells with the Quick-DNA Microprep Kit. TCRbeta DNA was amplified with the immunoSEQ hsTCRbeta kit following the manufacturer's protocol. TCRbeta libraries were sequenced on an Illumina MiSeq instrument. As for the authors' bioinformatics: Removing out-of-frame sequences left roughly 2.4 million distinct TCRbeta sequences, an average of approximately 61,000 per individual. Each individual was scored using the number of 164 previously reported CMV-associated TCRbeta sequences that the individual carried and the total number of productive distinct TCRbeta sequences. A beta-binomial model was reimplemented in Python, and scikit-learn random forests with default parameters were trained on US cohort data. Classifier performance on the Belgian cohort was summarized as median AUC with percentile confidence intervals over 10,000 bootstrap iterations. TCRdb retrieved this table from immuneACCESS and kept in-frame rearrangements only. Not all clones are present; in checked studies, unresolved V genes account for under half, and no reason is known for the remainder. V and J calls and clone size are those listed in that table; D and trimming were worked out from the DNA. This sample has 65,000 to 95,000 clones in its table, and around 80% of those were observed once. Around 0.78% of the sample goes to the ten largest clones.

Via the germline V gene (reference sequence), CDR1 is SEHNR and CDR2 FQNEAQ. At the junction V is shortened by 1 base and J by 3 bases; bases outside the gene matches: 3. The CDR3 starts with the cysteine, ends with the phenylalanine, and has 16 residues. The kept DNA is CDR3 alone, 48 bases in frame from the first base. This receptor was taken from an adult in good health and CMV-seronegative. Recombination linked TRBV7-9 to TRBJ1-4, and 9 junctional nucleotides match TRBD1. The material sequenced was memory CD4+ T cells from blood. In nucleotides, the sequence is TGTGCCAGCAGCTTAGGTACAGGGGGCTCTAATGAAAAACTGTTTTTT. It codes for CASSLGTGGSNEKLFF.